This T cell receptor (beta chain) was obtained from a study of tumor-infiltrating lymphocytes in primary liver carcinoma (dated by TCRdb to 2015 to 2018). At the level of the whole study: Of the five patients, three men and two women aged 30 to 69 years, four had hepatocellular carcinoma and one had combined HCC and intrahepatic cholangiocarcinoma. TCRbeta repertoire sequencing covered about 35 specimens from 5 patients: 25 or so tumor regions, 5 adjacent noncancerous liver tissues and 5 peripheral blood samples. Agilent mRNA microarray profiling was performed on the approximately 25 tumor region samples to relate TCRbeta repertoire diversity to the local molecular phenotype. For each liver tumor, the study sampled five regions along with adjacent normal tissue and blood, and applied TCRbeta repertoire sequencing, expression microarrays and whole-exome sequencing. The five patients had tumors of stage T1-T3 N0M0, with maximum diameters ranging from 4.2 to 10 cm. Technical replicate repertoires showed high reproducibility, with mean shared-clone rates roughly 0.87 and correlation coefficients above 0.98. Roughly 3.5 to 8 million productive TCRbeta reads were obtained per sample, and no significant difference in read depth was found between tissue types.

V is pruned by 0 bases and J by 4 bases, leaving 6 bases of the junction without a gene match. Spanning cysteine to phenylalanine, the CDR3 consists of 16 amino acids. Here the CDR3 DNA is all that survives: 48 bases in frame from base 1. Reading the germline V gene gives CDR1 LGHNA and CDR2 YNFKEQ. Total RNA and DNA were co-extracted without cell sorting from around 20-30 mg of bulk tissue using the AllPrep DNA/RNA mini kit. Between late 2015 and March 2016, five patients in China with histopathologically diagnosed primary liver carcinoma had their tumors surgically resected. At the time of sampling, the patients had chronic HBV infection and had not received any treatment. Five spatially separated regions were sampled from each tumor: the superior, inferior, left-lateral and right-lateral poles, plus the tumor centre. Histological examination found more than 75% viable tumor cells in every tumor sample. Each fresh piece of tumor and adjacent tissue was cut in two, with one half stored in RNAlater at -80 degrees C and the other half sent for histology.

TCRbeta-specific cDNA was reverse-transcribed from approximately 460 ng total RNA using a constant-region primer and ProtoScript II reverse transcriptase. The TCRbeta libraries were prepared through three rounds of nested multiplex PCR following a slightly modified ARM-PCR procedure. Each of the first two PCR rounds ran for about 10 cycles using multiplex TRBV1-TRBV30 forward primers together with a Cbeta reverse primer. Sample barcodes and Illumina adapters were added in a final 25-cycle PCR with Deep VentR polymerase. Amplicons of 200-500 bp were gel-purified with a QIAquick gel extraction kit before sequencing. An Illumina HiSeq 2500 was used to sequence the TCRbeta amplicons, generating 250-bp paired-end reads. The authors processed their data as follows. Reads were quality-trimmed with Trimmomatic v0.33, and paired reads were merged with FLASH v1.2.11 to recover full CDR3 sequences. V, D and J germline segments were assigned to the rearranged TCRbeta sequences using MiGEC v1.2.1b. Clonotype statistics and Shannon-Wiener diversity indices were computed with VDJtools v1.0.0. Except for diversity analysis, only each sample's 250 most abundant clonotypes were used in subsequent analyses to reduce sampling bias. TCRdb reran the public reads through fastp at Q25 and MiXCR, keeping productive beta chains. Each CDR3 protein gets just one entry, which takes the most common genes and DNA from the rows behind it. What appears here as the V and J calls and clone size reflects TCRdb's work, not the paper's. The sample table records 40,000 to 60,000 distinct CDR3 sequences; approximately 70% of these occur just once. The ten biggest clones cover roughly 27% of the sample.

Results the study describes overall, beyond this receptor: A significantly larger repertoire fraction was made up by the top 250 clones in tumors than in blood (p = 0.039). Only about 7.5-25% of top clones were found in all five regions of a tumor, suggesting spatial heterogeneity of tumor-infiltrating T cells. Repertoire overlap was found to be higher between tumor regions (mean approximately 35%) than between tumor-adjacent (around 17%) or tumor-blood (about 14%) pairs, consistent with antigen-driven expansion. With just four to six patients in the study, the authors point out that the findings should be validated in a larger study. Because the samples were bulk and unsorted, CD4+ and CD8+ T cell repertoires could not be compared. Because only the TCR beta chain was sequenced and unpaired alpha chains were not captured, true repertoire diversity is likely underestimated.

This clonotype was counted many times. Its cognate antigen has yet to be identified. Per-base qualities were not stored, and no clone one base away is much larger. The TCR comes from a man aged 35-49 years with primary liver carcinoma and hepatitis B virus infection. Sequencing was done on a sample of liver tumor tissue from sampling region 5. This specimen's cell subset or site label, per the study, means: tumor region T5, tumor centre. The chain uses TRBV4-2 and TRBJ2-3; TRBD2 matches 8 bases in the middle. The nucleotide sequence reads as follows: TGTGCCAGCAGCCAAGAAGCGGGAGTAAGTGCAGATACGCAGTATTTT. It is translated as CASSQEAGVSADTQYF.